These 32 T cell receptor beta chains came from one sample sequenced in a study of blood T cell repertoires in COVID-19. Produced via immunoSEQ multiplex PCR; TCRdb's table is partial and in-frame only. The profile shows approximately 140,000 clones, less than 85% of them singletons. Sequencing used peripheral blood. These receptors originate from an elderly woman in a cohort sampled during active or convalescent COVID-19.

The rearrangement uses TRBV7-9 and TRBJ1-5, with 9 bases fitting TRBD1. The V and J ends lost 4 bases and 3 bases, in that order; junction bases with no gene match: 10. The germline CDR1 and CDR2 sequences are SEHNR and FQNEAQ (reference sequence). The CDR3 loop spans 17 amino acids. The CDR3 nucleotides are TGTGCCAGCAGCTCTCCGACAGGGGGTGCGAACAATCAGCCCCAGCATTTT. Translation: CASSSPTGGANNQPQHF. The full variable domain, with the rest looked up from reference TRBV7-9 and TRBJ1-5, is DTGVSQNPRHKITKRGQNVTFRCDPISEHNRLYWYRQTLGQGPEFLTYFQNEAQLEKSRLLSDRFSAERPKGSFSTLEIQRTEQGDSAMYLCASSSPTGGANNQPQHFGDGTRLSIL.

The rearrangement joins TRBV7-8 to TRBJ2-1; D possibly corresponds to TRBD2 (6 bases). Trimming removed 4 bases from V and 6 bases from J, with 16 bases in between. The CDR3 has 15 amino acids. Germline-derived CDR1 and CDR2 are SGHVS and FQNEAQ. The CDR3 sequence is CASSSGLPRINEQFF. The CDR3 region has the DNA TGTGCCAGCAGCTCGGGACTTCCGAGGATCAATGAGCAGTTCTTC.

In its sample, this clone was seen once. The chain has TRBV2 and TRBJ1-2, with a possible D match to TRBD1 (5 bases). The germline CDR1 and CDR2 sequences are SNHLY and FYNNEI. The CDR3 is made up of 15 amino acids. Trimming pared 3 bases from V and 4 bases from J, leaving 15 bases between. Here the CDR3 reads CASSDLGGAGYGYTF. CDR3 DNA: TGTGCCAGCAGTGATCTGGGCGGGGCTGGCTATGGCTACACCTTC.

This clone was detected once. The rearrangement joins TRBV7-9 to TRBJ2-2, with 9 bases lining up with TRBD1. The CDR3 loop spans 15 amino acids. With V trimmed by 8 bases and J by 6 bases, 10 bases remained unmatched. In germline, CDR1 is SEHNR, CDR2 FQNEAQ (reference sequence). The CDR3 DNA sequence: TGTGCCAGCGGGAGTGGACAGGGGTTAGCCGGGGAGCTGTTTTTT. This sequence encodes CASGSGQGLAGELFF.

V usage is TRBV4-2 and J usage is TRBJ2-5; 8 nucleotides line up with TRBD1. After removal of 2 bases from V and 4 bases from J, the junction contained 3 bases not matched to a gene. This CDR3 region has 14 residues. CDR1 is LGHNA and CDR2 is YNFKEQ in the germline V gene. Here the CDR3 reads CASSQRTGGETQYF. The DNA of the CDR3 is TGTGCCAGCAGCCAAAGAACAGGGGGAGAGACCCAGTACTTC.

J is TRBJ2-3 and V is TRBV6-6; 8 bases are a match to TRBD1. Germline V gene sequence: CDR1 MNHNY, CDR2 SVGAGI (reference sequence). The CDR3 runs 14 residues. Trimming cost V 6 bases and J 1 base; bases outside gene matches: 3. The CDR3 region is CASRLGQGTDTQYF. The DNA for the CDR3 is TGTGCCAGCAGATTGGGACAGGGCACAGATACGCAGTATTTT.

CDR3 sequence: CASRRDRREGKLFF. For the CDR3, the DNA is TGTGCCAGCAGACGGGACAGACGAGAGGGAAAACTGTTTTTT. This chain joins TRBV5-4 and TRBJ1-4; TRBD1 aligns across 7 bases. With V trimmed by 5 bases and J by 10 bases, 11 bases remained unmatched. Germline V gene sequence: CDR1 SGHNT, CDR2 YYREEE (reference sequence). The CDR3 length is 14 residues.

This clone was recorded only once. V and J are TRBV6-6 and TRBJ2-1; unclear D gene. The CDR3 loop spans 14 amino acids. V was trimmed by 5 bases and J by 4 bases, leaving 12 bases between them. Germline loops: CDR1 MNHNY, CDR2 SVGAGI (reference sequence). This CDR3 is CASSNPTEYNEQFF. The CDR3 nucleotides are TGTGCCAGCAGTAACCCTACAGAGTACAATGAGCAGTTCTTC.

The DNA for the CDR3 is TGTGCCAGCAGTGCCCAGCGGGGGGCTTCCTACGAGCAGTACGTC. Protein sequence: CASSAQRGASYEQYV. The chain uses TRBV6-6 and TRBJ2-7, with 9 positions matching TRBD2. The CDR3 length is 15 residues. V dropped 5 bases and J dropped 1; count of bases not matched to a gene: 6. Germline values: CDR1 MNHNY, CDR2 SVGAGI (reference sequence).

The J gene is TRBJ1-2, the V gene TRBV4-1; D remains unclear. Germline CDR1 and CDR2: MGHRA and YSYEKL. V dropped 0 bases and J dropped 1 base, with 9 bases sitting between them. CDR3 length equals 15 residues. CDR3 in DNA: TGCGCCAGCAGCCAAGATCTCGGAGATAACTATGGCTACACCTTC. Its protein is CASSQDLGDNYGYTF.

This clone was counted a single time. The gene calls are TRBV25-1 and TRBJ1-6, with D possibly matching TRBD1 (6 bases). The germline V and J ends were trimmed by 4 bases and 8 bases, with 12 bases remaining between them. This CDR3 has 14 residues. CDR1 is MGHDK and CDR2 is SYGVNS in the germline V gene. The CDR3 sequence is CASSGGGQYSPLHF. The CDR3 nucleotides are TGTGCCAGCAGTGGGGGGGGGCAGTATTCACCCCTCCACTTT.

The chain combines TRBV18 with TRBJ1-1, with unresolved D. This CDR3 region has 13 residues. V gave up 5 bases and J gave up 0 bases, with 7 bases separating them. CDR1 KGHSH and CDR2 LQKENI come from the germline V gene. The DNA of the CDR3 is TGTGCCAGCTCAAGAGAGCTGAACACTGAAGCTTTCTTT. Protein: CASSRELNTEAFF.

The CDR3 is CASSRGDPTVETQYF. The CDR3, as DNA: TGCGCCAGCAGCCGGGGAGACCCGACTGTAGAGACCCAGTACTTC. V usage is TRBV5-1 and J usage is TRBJ2-5; maybe TRBD2 (5 bases). The CDR3 covers 15 residues. Trimming removed 4 bases from V and 4 bases from J, with 17 bases in between. Germline V gene sequence: CDR1 SGHRS, CDR2 YFSETQ.

The chain has TRBV4-1 and TRBJ1-1, with D maybe TRBD1 (5 bases). The V gene's germline CDR1 is MGHRA and CDR2 YSYEKL. The CDR3 contains 15 residues. Trimming took off 1 base at V and 0 bases at J, with 9 bases between the two ends. The CDR3 protein is CASSQGKDMNTEAFF. CDR3 sequence (DNA): TGCGCCAGCAGCCAAGGCAAGGACATGAACACTGAAGCTTTCTTT.

The chain recombines TRBV3-1 (or the pseudogene TRBV3-2) with TRBJ1-2, with 8 bases identical to TRBD1. CDR3 size: 17 residues. Germline CDR1 LGHDT, CDR2 YNNKEL (reference sequence). The V and J ends lost 2 bases and 6 bases, in that order; junction bases with no gene match: 14. The CDR3 here is CASSQWGQGARNDGYTF. The CDR3 region has the DNA TGTGCCAGCAGCCAATGGGGGCAGGGGGCTAGAAATGATGGCTACACCTTC.

The V and J genes are TRBV12-3 or TRBV12-4 and TRBJ1-2; D might be TRBD1 (6 bases). The CDR3 is made up of 13 amino acids. Deletions cut 6 bases from V and 4 bases from J, with 12 bases between. Written as DNA, the CDR3 is TGTGCCAGCAGGTCAGGGGTGGGCTATGGCTACACCTTC. Amino acids: CASRSGVGYGYTF.

The gene calls are TRBV5-1 and TRBJ2-2; D unclear. V shed 1 base and J shed 1 base, with 5 bases lying between them. The CDR3 contains 14 residues. From germline, CDR1 is SGHRS and CDR2 YFSETQ. CDR3 region: CASSLTENTGELFF. CDR3 bases: TGCGCCAGCAGCTTGACTGAGAACACCGGGGAGCTGTTTTTT.

V usage is TRBV28 and J usage is TRBJ2-1; TRBD1 might be the D (5 bases). There are 14 residues in the CDR3. Deletions cut 5 bases from V and 1 base from J, with 9 bases between. CDR1 and CDR2 (germline): MDHEN, SYDVKM. This CDR3 reads CASSERQSYNEQFF. CDR3 DNA: TGTGCCAGCAGTGAGAGACAGTCCTACAATGAGCAGTTCTTC.

V is TRBV6-5 and J is TRBJ1-1, with D unresolved. Germline values: CDR1 MNHEY, CDR2 SVGAGI. Trimming removed 4 bases at V and 1 base at J, with 7 bases between. The CDR3 sequence is 13 residues long. The DNA of the CDR3 is TGTGCCAGCAGTTCTATTACGAACACTGAAGCTTTCTTT. This encodes CASSSITNTEAFF.

This sequence joins TRBV5-4 and TRBJ2-7, with 12 nucleotides matching TRBD1. V was clipped by 4 bases and J by 4 bases; unmatched bases: 9. The CDR3 runs to 16 residues. Germline V CDR1 and CDR2: SGHNT, YYREEE (reference sequence). The CDR3 loop is CASSQQGQGARYEQYF. The CDR3 DNA reads as TGTGCCAGCAGCCAGCAGGGACAGGGGGCGAGGTACGAGCAGTACTTC.

J is TRBJ2-1 and V is TRBV6-1; a weak D match, TRBD2 (5 bases). CDR1 is MNHNS, CDR2 SASEGT, per germline. V was clipped by 1 base and J by 13 bases, with 11 bases between them. This CDR3 has 12 amino acids. The CDR3 sequence is CASSEVYGDQFF. The CDR3 bases are TGTGCCAGCAGTGAAGTTTACGGGGATCAGTTCTTC.

This rearrangement joins TRBV7-9 to TRBJ2-1, with D tentatively TRBD1 (6 bases). Trimming took 3 bases from V and 7 from J, leaving 16 bases between them. Germline V gene lookup returns CDR1 SEHNR and CDR2 FQNEAQ (reference sequence). The length of the CDR3 is 15 residues. Here the CDR3 reads CASSLRGGSINEQFF. CDR3 in DNA: TGTGCCAGCAGCTTGAGAGGGGGTAGTATTAATGAGCAGTTCTTC.

This clone was seen ten or more times. The chain uses TRBV13 and TRBJ2-3, with 9 bases aligning to TRBD1. The CDR3 has 15 residues. Germline loops: CDR1 PRHDT, CDR2 FYEKMQ (reference sequence). The V gene end was trimmed by 6 bases and the J gene end by 1 base; junction bases not matched to a gene: 5. The CDR3 DNA reads as TGTGCCAGCAGAAACCGGGACAGGGGCACAGATACGCAGTATTTT. Translation gives CASRNRDRGTDTQYF.

The chain joins TRBV7-2 to TRBJ2-5, with TRBD1 matching 12 bases. The J segment lost 4 bases and the V segment lost 3 bases, leaving 0 bases of the junction unmatched. The CDR3 totals 14 residues. Germline CDR1 reads SGHTA; CDR2 reads FQGNSA. In DNA form, the CDR3 reads TGTGCCAGCAGCTTGGGACAGGGGGCAGAGACCCAGTACTTC. Amino acid sequence: CASSLGQGAETQYF.

The J gene is TRBJ1-3, the V gene TRBV13; 8 bases map to TRBD1. V was clipped by 6 bases and J by 3 bases; unmatched bases: 13. Per germline, CDR1 PRHDT and CDR2 FYEKMQ (reference sequence). CDR3 length: 17 residues. CDR3 DNA sequence: TGTGCCAGCAGGAAACGGCTGGACAGGGTCGGTGGAAACACCATATATTTT. This encodes CASRKRLDRVGGNTIYF.

The V and J genes are TRBV7-3 and TRBJ2-2; D may be TRBD2 (5 bases). CDR3 length equals 14 residues. The V end lost 8 bases, the J end lost 1 base, and 11 bases lay between the germline ends. Germline CDR1 and CDR2: SGHTA and FQGTGA. The CDR3 loop is CASERAGNTGELFF. CDR3 DNA: TGTGCCAGCGAAAGGGCGGGGAACACCGGGGAGCTGTTTTTT.

The rearrangement links TRBV6-2 or TRBV6-3 to TRBJ1-3; D is unclear. The CDR3 covers 17 residues. The germline V gene has CDR1 MNHEY and CDR2 SVGEGT. Between the trimmed V and J ends, which lost 5 bases and 8 bases, there was a span of 25 bases. CDR3 sequence reads: CASSTTTDASLRDTIYF. The CDR3 DNA follows: TGTGCCAGCAGTACGACGACGGACGCTTCTTTGCGGGACACCATATATTTT.

This clone occurred once. The same CDR3 can be traced to other DNA sequences in this sample. This sequence joins TRBV5-1 and TRBJ2-2, with 15 bases aligning to TRBD2. Germline CDR1 and CDR2: SGHRS and YFSETQ. Unmatched junction bases numbered 5, after V lost 4 bases and J lost 1 base. The CDR3 has 18 residues. The CDR3 DNA is TGCGCCAGCAGCCGGGGACTAGCGGGGGGTCAGAACACCGGGGAGCTGTTTTTT. Its protein is CASSRGLAGGQNTGELFF.

This chain connects TRBV5-1 to TRBJ2-3; TRBD2 matches at 13 bases. With V trimmed by 4 bases and J by 1 base, 3 bases remained unmatched. Germline V gives CDR1 SGHRS, CDR2 YFSETQ. The CDR3 is made up of 16 amino acids. Here the CDR3 reads CASSGGTSGGTDTQYF. For the CDR3, the DNA is TGCGCCAGCAGCGGTGGGACTAGCGGGGGCACAGATACGCAGTATTTT.

The chain combines TRBV7-9 with TRBJ2-1; perhaps TRBD1 as D (6 bases). Trimming cost V 5 bases and J 2 bases, with 13 bases left between them. Germline CDR1 is SEHNR and CDR2 is FQNEAQ (reference sequence). This CDR3 comprises 15 residues. The CDR3 region is CASSRGQSAYNEQFF. The CDR3, as DNA: TGTGCCAGCAGCCGTGGACAGAGCGCCTACAATGAGCAGTTCTTC. Full variable domain (outside the CDR3, taken from reference TRBV7-9 and TRBJ2-1): DTGVSQNPRHKITKRGQNVTFRCDPISEHNRLYWYRQTLGQGPEFLTYFQNEAQLEKSRLLSDRFSAERPKGSFSTLEIQRTEQGDSAMYLCASSRGQSAYNEQFFGPGTRLTVL.

This clone was detected once. This chain connects TRBV2 to TRBJ2-2; the match to TRBD2 covers 11 bases. Germline trimming cut 3 bases from V and 8 bases from J; bases unmatched to any gene: 11. The CDR3 runs to 17 residues. CDR1 is SNHLY, CDR2 FYNNEI, per germline. CDR3: CASSDLDSGGAYGELFF. In nucleotides, the CDR3 is TGTGCCAGCAGTGACTTAGATAGCGGGGGGGCCTATGGGGAGCTGTTTTTT.

J is TRBJ2-1 and V is TRBV15; TRBD1 is a possible D gene (6 bases). The CDR3 loop spans 16 amino acids. Germline CDR1 is LNHNV and CDR2 is YYDKDF (reference sequence). V was cut by 4 bases and J by 5 bases, with 18 bases left in between. The CDR3 here is CATSILGALDHNEQFF. CDR3 DNA sequence: TGTGCCACCAGCATACTGGGGGCCCTTGACCACAATGAGCAGTTCTTC.